This T cell receptor beta chain was found in a study of T cells in Graves' hyperthyroidism and ophthalmopathy. Germline assignment: CDR1 GTSNPN and CDR2 SVGIG (reference sequence). The V end was cut by 2 bases, the J end by 1 base, with 12 bases between. The CDR3 is 15 residues long. TCR beta CDR3 regions were amplified from RNA. The HTBI primer set was used in a first-round RT-PCR of the TCR CDR3. MiXCR, applied by TCRdb to the multiplex PCR reads, yields one record per CDR3 protein. The sample lists about 640,000 distinct CDR3 sequences, 40% to 55% occurring once. The sequence was collected from an adult man with Graves' disease, either hyperthyroidism or ophthalmopathy (not recorded which). The chain has TRBV30 and TRBJ1-5; D gene ambiguous. The sample taken for sequencing was peripheral blood or thyroid tissue (not recorded which). CDR3 bases: TGTGCCTGGAGTCCCCTGGGCGGCAGCAATCAGCCCCAGCATTTT. This translates into CAWSPLGGSNQPQHF.